One and the same sample provided the 2 T cell receptor beta chains below, sequenced in a study of identical twins (dated by TCRdb to about 2016). Library preparation used 5' RACE. The sequencer listed for this sample is Illumina HiSeq 2000. Using fastp trimming at Q25 and MiXCR clonotype assembly, TCRdb reanalyzed the public sequencing data and kept in-frame beta chains. Each entry merges the rows of one CDR3 protein and shows their most common DNA and genes. For this sample the table gives some 710,000 distinct CDR3 sequences, of which roughly 6% were detected only once. Clones ranked in the top ten supply 1.5% to 2% of the sample. The sample consisted of naive T cells sorted from blood. In light of the paper, this sample's cell subset or site label describes: cells isolated with a human naive T-cell isolation kit. The receptors were gathered from a man aged 18 to 35 in good health.

The chain combines TRBV7-9 with TRBJ2-2; D gene uncertain. This CDR3 is built from 14 residues. The V and J ends lost 2 bases and 6 bases respectively, with 10 bases between them. Looked up from germline, CDR1 is SEHNR and CDR2 is FQNEAQ (reference sequence). The CDR3, as DNA: TGTGCCAGCAGCTTAACCAGCTGGGCCGGGGAGCTGTTTTTT. It translates to CASSLTSWAGELFF.

The chain is built from TRBV11-1 and TRBJ1-2, with 12 bases that match TRBD1. Per germline, CDR1 SGHAT and CDR2 FQDESV (reference sequence). The CDR3 runs to 19 residues. V gave up 5 bases and J gave up 0 bases; unmatched junction bases: 13. CDR3 sequence reads: CASSPRDRGPIEANYGYTF. In DNA, the CDR3 is TGTGCCAGCAGCCCAAGGGACAGGGGGCCAATCGAGGCTAACTATGGCTACACCTTC.